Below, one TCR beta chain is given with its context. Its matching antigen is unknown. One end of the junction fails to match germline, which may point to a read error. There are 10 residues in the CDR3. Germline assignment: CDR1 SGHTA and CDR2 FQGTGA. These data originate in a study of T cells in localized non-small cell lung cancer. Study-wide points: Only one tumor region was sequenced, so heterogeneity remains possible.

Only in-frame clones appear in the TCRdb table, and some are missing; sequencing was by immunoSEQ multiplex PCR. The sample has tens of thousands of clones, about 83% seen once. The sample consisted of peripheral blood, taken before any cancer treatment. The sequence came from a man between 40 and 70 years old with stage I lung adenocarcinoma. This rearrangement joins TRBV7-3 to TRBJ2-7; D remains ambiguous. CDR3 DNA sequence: TGTGCCAGCAGCCCTATCACAACACACTTC. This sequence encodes CASSPITTHF.